A selection of T cell receptor beta chains follows, all from one sample in a study of cytomegalovirus exposure and HLA in healthy donors. The table came from immunoSEQ multiplex PCR; TCRdb's copy has only in-frame clones and leaves some out. The sample lists more than 35,000 clones, about 70% seen once, with around 3.9% in the top ten. The material sequenced was PBMCs. Receptors were obtained from a man aged 35-49 years in good health and CMV-seronegative. Both conserved end residues are part of each CDR3. D genes are given only for firm matches. A clone size is listed for some rows: how often the clone was seen (once, few, many), or a class if it is expanded.

clone size | J gene | V gene | D gene | CDR3 DNA | CDR3 protein
few | TRBJ1-5 | TRBV4-1 | TRBD1 | TGCGCCAGCAGCCAAGGGACAGGTAATCAGCCCCAGCATTTT | CASSQGTGNQPQHF
NA | TRBJ1-1 | TRBV4-3 | NA | TGCGCCAGATGTCCAGAGGGGGGGTACGGTTTGCACACTGAAGCTTTCTTT | CARCPEGGYGLHTEAFF
NA | TRBJ2-7 | TRBV10-3 | NA | TGTGCCATCAGTGAAGGGGCGAAAAGCTACGAGCAGTACTTC | CAISEGAKSYEQYF
NA | TRBJ1-6 | TRBV30 | NA | TGTGCCTGGGGACTGGGGTATAATTCACCCCTCCACTTT | CAWGLGYNSPLHF
medium-sized | TRBJ1-1 | TRBV6-1 | TRBD1 | TGTGCCAGCACCGCCTCGGAGGGGGCGGCCACTGAAGCTTTCTTT | CASTASEGAATEAFF
few | TRBJ1-2 | TRBV6-5 | NA | TGTGCCAGCAGTTCGCAGGGGCATGGCTACACCTTC | CASSSQGHGYTF
NA | TRBJ2-1 | TRBV4-2 | NA | TGTGCCAGCAGCCGGCTCGGGGGGCTCACCTACAATGAGCAGTTCTTC | CASSRLGGLTYNEQFF
NA | TRBJ2-5 | TRBV4-1 | TRBD2 | TGCGCCAGCAGCCAAGGAACGGGGGGGGAGACCCAGTACTTC | CASSQGTGGETQYF
few | TRBJ2-2 | TRBV5-1 | TRBD2 | TGCGCCAGCAGCTTGGGTAGGACTAGCGGGAACACCGGGGAGCTGTTTTTT | CASSLGRTSGNTGELFF
NA | TRBJ2-7 | TRBV6-5 | TRBD1 | TGTGCCAGCAGTTCGCCCGGACAGGGGGCCTACGAGCAGTACTTC | CASSSPGQGAYEQYF
NA | TRBJ2-7 | TRBV6-1 | TRBD1 | TGTGCCAGCAGTGAACTGCGGCAGGGGGCTCGTGAGCAGTACTTC | CASSELRQGAREQYF
NA | TRBJ1-1 | TRBV19 | TRBD1 | TGTGCCAGTAGTACCTCCAGGGACAGCAACACTGAAGCTTTCTTT | CASSTSRDSNTEAFF
NA | TRBJ2-7 | TRBV29-1 | NA | TGCAGCGTTGAAGAGGACAGAGCGACATCTTACGAGCAGTACTTC | CSVEEDRATSYEQYF
NA | TRBJ2-7 | TRBV4-1 | NA | TGCGCCAGCAGCCAAGATCTTTCCTACGAGCAGTACTTC | CASSQDLSYEQYF
NA | TRBJ1-2 | TRBV27 | NA | TGTGCCAGCAGTTTATCGGGGGCAAATCGGGGCGGCTACACCTTC | CASSLSGANRGGYTF
few | TRBJ2-5 | TRBV4-3 | TRBD1 | TGCGCCAGCAGCCCCCTAGGGGAAACAGGGGGAGGAGAGACCCAGTACTTC | CASSPLGETGGGETQYF
NA | TRBJ2-1 | TRBV6-5 | NA | TGTGCCAGCAGAAGGAGCAATGAGCAGTTCTTC | CASRRSNEQFF
NA | TRBJ2-3 | TRBV5-1 | TRBD2 | TGCGCCAGCAGCAACGGACTAGCGGGGGGAACAGATACGCAGTATTTT | CASSNGLAGGTDTQYF